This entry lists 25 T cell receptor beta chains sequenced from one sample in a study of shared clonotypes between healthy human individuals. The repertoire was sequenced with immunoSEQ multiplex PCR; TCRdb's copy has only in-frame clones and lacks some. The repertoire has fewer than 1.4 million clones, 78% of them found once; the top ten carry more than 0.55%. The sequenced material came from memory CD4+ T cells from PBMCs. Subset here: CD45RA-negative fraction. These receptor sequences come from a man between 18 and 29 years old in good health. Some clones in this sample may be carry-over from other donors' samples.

The chain's CDR3 is CASSSHPPTLPVNGYTF. The CDR3 nucleotides are TGTGCCAGCTCATCACATCCCCCCACGCTGCCGGTTAATGGCTACACCTTC. The chain combines TRBV18 with TRBJ1-2; D is unresolved. V was cut by 5 bases and J by 6 bases, with 25 bases left in between. The CDR3 has 17 residues. Germline loops: CDR1 KGHSH, CDR2 LQKENI.

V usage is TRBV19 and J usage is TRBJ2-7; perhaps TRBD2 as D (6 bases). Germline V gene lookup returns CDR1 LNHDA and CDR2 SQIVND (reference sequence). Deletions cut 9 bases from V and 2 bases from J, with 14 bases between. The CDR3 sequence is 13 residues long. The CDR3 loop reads CASQVSGPYEQYF. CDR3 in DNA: TGTGCCAGCCAAGTTAGCGGCCCCTACGAGCAGTACTTC. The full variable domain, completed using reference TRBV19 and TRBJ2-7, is DGGITQSPKYLFRKEGQNVTLSCEQNLNHDAMYWYRQDPGQGLRLIYYSQIVNDFQKGDIAEGYSVSREKKESFPLTVTSAQKNPTAFYLCASQVSGPYEQYFGPGTRLTVT.

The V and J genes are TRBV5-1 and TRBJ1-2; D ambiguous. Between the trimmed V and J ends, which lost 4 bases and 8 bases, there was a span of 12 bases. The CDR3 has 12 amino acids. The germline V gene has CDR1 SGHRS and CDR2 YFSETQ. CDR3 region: CASSPEGIGYTF. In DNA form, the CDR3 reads TGCGCCAGCAGCCCTGAAGGTATCGGCTACACCTTC.

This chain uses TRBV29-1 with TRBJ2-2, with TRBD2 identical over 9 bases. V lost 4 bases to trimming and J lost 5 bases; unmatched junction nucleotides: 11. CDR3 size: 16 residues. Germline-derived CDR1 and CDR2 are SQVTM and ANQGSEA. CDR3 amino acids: CSVVWAWREGTGELFF. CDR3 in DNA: TGCAGCGTTGTATGGGCTTGGCGGGAGGGGACCGGGGAGCTGTTTTTT.

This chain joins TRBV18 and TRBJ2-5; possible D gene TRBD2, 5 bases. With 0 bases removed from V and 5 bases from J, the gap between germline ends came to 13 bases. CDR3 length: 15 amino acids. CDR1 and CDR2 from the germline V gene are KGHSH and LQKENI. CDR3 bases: TGTGCCAGCTCACCACCGGCTAGACGAGGGGAGACCCAGTACTTC. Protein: CASSPPARRGETQYF.

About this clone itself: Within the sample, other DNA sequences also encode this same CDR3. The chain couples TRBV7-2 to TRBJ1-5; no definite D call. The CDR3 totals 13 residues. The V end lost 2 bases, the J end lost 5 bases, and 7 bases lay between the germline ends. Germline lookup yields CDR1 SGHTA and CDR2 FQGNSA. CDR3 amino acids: CASSLRRDQPQHF. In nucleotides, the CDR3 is TGTGCCAGCAGCTTACGAAGGGATCAGCCCCAGCATTTT.

The DNA of the CDR3 is TGTGCCAGCAGCTCTCTCGGACAGTACGAGCAGTACTTC. Encoded protein: CASSSLGQYEQYF. V and J are TRBV11-2 and TRBJ2-7; D may be TRBD1 (6 bases). In germline, CDR1 is SGHAT, CDR2 FQNNGV. CDR3 size: 13 residues. V lost 4 bases and J lost 4, with 11 bases in between.

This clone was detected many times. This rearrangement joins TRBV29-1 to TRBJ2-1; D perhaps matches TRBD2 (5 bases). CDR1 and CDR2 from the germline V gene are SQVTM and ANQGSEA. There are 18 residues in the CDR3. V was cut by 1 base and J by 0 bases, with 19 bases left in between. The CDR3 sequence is CSVEGSGLPPFSYNEQFF. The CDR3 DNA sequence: TGCAGCGTTGAAGGGAGCGGACTCCCCCCCTTCTCCTACAATGAGCAGTTCTTC.

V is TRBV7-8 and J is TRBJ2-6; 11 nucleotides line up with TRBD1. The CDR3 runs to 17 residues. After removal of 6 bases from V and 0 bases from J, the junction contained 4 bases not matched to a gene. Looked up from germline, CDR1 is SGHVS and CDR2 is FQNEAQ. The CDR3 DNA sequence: TGTGCCAGCAGTAGGGGGACAGGGGGCTCTGGGGCCAACGTCCTGACTTTC. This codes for CASSRGTGGSGANVLTF.

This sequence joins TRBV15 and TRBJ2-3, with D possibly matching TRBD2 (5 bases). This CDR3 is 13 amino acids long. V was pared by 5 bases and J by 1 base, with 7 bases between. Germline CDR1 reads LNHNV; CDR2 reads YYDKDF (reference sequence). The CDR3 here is CATSPGGTDTQYF. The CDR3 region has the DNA TGTGCCACCAGCCCCGGGGGCACAGATACGCAGTATTTT.

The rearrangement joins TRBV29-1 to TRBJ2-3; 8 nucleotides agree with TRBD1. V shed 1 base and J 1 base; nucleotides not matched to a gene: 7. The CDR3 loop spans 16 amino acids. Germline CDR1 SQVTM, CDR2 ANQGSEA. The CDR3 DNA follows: TGCAGCGTTGAAGGGGGATCGACAGGGGGCACAGATACGCAGTATTTT. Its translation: CSVEGGSTGGTDTQYF.

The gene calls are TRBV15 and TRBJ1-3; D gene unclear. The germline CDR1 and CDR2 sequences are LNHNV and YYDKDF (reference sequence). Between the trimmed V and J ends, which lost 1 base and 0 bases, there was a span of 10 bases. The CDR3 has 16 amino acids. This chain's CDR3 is CATSRGDYYSGNTIYF. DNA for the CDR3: TGTGCCACCAGCAGAGGGGATTACTACTCTGGAAACACCATATATTTT.

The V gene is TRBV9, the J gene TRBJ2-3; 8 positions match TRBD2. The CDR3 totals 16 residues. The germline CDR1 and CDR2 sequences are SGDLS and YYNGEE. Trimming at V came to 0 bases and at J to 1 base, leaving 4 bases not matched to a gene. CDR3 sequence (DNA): TGTGCCAGCAGCGTAGATATGACTAGCGGCACAGATACGCAGTATTTT. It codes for CASSVDMTSGTDTQYF.

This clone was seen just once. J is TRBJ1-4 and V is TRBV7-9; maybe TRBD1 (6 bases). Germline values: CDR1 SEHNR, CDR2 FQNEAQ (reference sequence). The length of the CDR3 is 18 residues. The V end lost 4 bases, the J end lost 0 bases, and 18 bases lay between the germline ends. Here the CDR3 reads CASSSRQVLYATNEKLFF. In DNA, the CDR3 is TGTGCCAGCAGCTCGCGACAGGTCCTCTATGCAACTAATGAAAAACTGTTTTTT.

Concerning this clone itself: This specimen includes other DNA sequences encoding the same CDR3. The CDR3 loop reads CASSFYHEQYF. CDR3 in DNA: TGTGCCAGCAGCTTCTACCACGAGCAGTACTTC. V gene TRBV11-2 combines with J gene TRBJ2-7; D gene ambiguous. The V and J ends lost 3 bases and 5 bases respectively, with 5 bases between them. Germline CDR1 and CDR2: SGHAT and FQNNGV. This CDR3 spans 11 amino acids.

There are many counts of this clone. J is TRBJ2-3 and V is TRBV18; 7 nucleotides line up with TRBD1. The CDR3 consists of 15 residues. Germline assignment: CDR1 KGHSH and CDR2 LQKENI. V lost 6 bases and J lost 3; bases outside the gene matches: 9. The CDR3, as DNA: TGTGCCAGCTCTTCCACGACAGGGATGACAGATACGCAGTATTTT. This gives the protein CASSSTTGMTDTQYF. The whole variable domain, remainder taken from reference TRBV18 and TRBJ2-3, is NAGVMQNPRHLVRRRGQEARLRCSPMKGHSHVYWYRQLPEEGLKFMVYLQKENIIDESGMPKERFSAEFPKEGPSILRIQQVVRGDSAAYFCASSSTTGMTDTQYFGPGTRLTVL.

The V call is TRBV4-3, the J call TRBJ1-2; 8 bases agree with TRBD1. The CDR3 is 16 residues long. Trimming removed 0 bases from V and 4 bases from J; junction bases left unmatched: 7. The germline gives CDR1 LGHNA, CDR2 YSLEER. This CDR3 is CASSQDLFGTGYGYTF. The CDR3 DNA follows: TGCGCCAGCAGCCAAGATCTATTCGGGACAGGCTATGGCTACACCTTC.

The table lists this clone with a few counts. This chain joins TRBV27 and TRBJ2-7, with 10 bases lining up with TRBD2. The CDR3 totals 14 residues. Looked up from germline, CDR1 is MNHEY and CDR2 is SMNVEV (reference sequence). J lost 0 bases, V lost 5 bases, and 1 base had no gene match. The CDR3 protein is CASSSGRASYEQYF. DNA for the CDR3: TGTGCCAGCAGTAGCGGGAGGGCCTCCTACGAGCAGTACTTC.

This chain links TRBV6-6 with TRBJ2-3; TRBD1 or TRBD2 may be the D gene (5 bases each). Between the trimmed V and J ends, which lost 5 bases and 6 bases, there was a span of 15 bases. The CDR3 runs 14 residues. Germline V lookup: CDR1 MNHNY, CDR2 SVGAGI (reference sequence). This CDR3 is CASSPNLEGDTQYF. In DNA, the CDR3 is TGTGCCAGCAGTCCAAATCTCGAGGGGGATACGCAGTATTTT.

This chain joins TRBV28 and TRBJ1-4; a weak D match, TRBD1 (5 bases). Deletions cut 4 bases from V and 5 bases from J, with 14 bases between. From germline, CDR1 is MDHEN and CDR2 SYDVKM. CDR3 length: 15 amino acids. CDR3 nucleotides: TGTGCCAGCAGTTCCTCGGGGCAGGGAAATGAAAAACTGTTTTTT. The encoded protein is CASSSSGQGNEKLFF.

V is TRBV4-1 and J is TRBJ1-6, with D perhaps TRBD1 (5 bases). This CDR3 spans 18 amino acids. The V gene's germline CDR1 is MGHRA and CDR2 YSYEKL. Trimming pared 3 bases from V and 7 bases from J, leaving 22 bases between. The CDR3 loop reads CASSHARSGAAYNSPLHF. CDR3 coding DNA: TGCGCCAGCAGCCATGCCCGGAGCGGGGCGGCATACAATTCACCCCTCCACTTT.

The CDR3 nucleotides read TGCAGCGTTCTACATAGCCCAAGCGGAGAGACCCAGTACTTC. Translating it yields CSVLHSPSGETQYF. The rearrangement joins TRBV29-1 to TRBJ2-5, with D perhaps TRBD2 (5 bases). V was shortened by 5 bases and J by 4 bases, with 17 bases between the two germline ends. Germline V gene sequence: CDR1 SQVTM, CDR2 ANQGSEA. This CDR3 spans 14 amino acids.

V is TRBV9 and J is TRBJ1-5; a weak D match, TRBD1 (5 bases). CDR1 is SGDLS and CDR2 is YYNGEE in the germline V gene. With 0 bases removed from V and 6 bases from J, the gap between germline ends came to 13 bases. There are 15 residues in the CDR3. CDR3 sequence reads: CASSVVAGLGQPQHF. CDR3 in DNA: TGTGCCAGCAGCGTAGTTGCGGGGCTGGGTCAGCCCCAGCATTTT.

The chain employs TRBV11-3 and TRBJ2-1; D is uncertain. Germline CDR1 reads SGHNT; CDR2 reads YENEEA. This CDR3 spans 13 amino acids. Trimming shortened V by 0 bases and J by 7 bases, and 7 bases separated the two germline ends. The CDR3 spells CASSLDRGNEQFF. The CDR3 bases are TGTGCCAGCAGCTTAGATCGTGGAAATGAGCAGTTCTTC.

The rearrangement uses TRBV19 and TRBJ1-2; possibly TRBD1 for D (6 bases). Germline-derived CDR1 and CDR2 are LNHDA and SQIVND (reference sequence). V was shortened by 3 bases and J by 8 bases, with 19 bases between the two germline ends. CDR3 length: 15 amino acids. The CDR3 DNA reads TGTGCCAGTAGTATCCCCGCTGACAGGATCTCGGGCTACACCTTC. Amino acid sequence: CASSIPADRISGYTF.